This passage covers 10 T cell receptor beta chains from one sample sequenced in a study of CD8 T cells in Susac syndrome. The authors reverse transcribed roughly 0.5 to 1 ug RNA with random hexamers. TCRdb called the immunoSEQ multiplex PCR reads again in MiXCR, with one record for every CDR3 protein. Of roughly 140,000 distinct CDR3 sequences in the sample, about 94% are singletons; the top ten hold 0.2% to 0.25%. Sequenced input: CD8+ T cells from PBMCs. All receptors derive from a human donor with multiple sclerosis.

This clonotype has only a few counts. In DNA, the CDR3 is TGTGCCAGCAGCCAAGATATTGATAGCAATCAGCCCCAGCATTTT. It is translated as CASSQDIDSNQPQHF. The rearrangement joins TRBV3-1 to TRBJ1-5; D not resolved. The CDR3 extends over 15 amino acids. The V and J ends lost 0 bases and 0 bases respectively, with 6 bases between them. Per the germline V gene, CDR1 is LGHDT and CDR2 is YNNKEL (reference sequence).

The genes are TRBV6-2 or TRBV6-3 and TRBJ2-1; D is ambiguous. The CDR3 runs 14 residues. The germline CDR1 and CDR2 sequences are MNHEY and SVGEGT. The V end lost 0 bases, the J end lost 0 bases, and 3 bases lay between the germline ends. CDR3 amino acids: CASSYSHSYNEQFF. In nucleotides, the CDR3 is TGTGCCAGCAGTTACTCTCACTCCTACAATGAGCAGTTCTTC.

The rearrangement joins TRBV9 to TRBJ1-2; 7 bases map to TRBD1. The CDR3 has 17 residues. CDR1 and CDR2 from the germline V gene are SGDLS and YYNGEE. The V gene end was trimmed by 3 bases and the J gene end by 4 bases; junction bases not matched to a gene: 15. DNA for the CDR3: TGTGCCAGCAGCGGCAATATGGGGACAGAGACGTTCTATGGCTACACCTTC. This sequence encodes CASSGNMGTETFYGYTF. The complete variable domain, with remaining parts taken from reference TRBV9 and TRBJ1-2, reads DSGVTQTPKHLITATGQRVTLRCSPRSGDLSVYWYQQSLDQGLQFLIQYYNGEERAKGNILERFSAQQFPDLHSELNLSSLELGDSALYFCASSGNMGTETFYGYTFGSGTRLTVV.

V and J are TRBV29-1 and TRBJ2-3; the D gene is possibly TRBD1 (6 bases). The germline gives CDR1 SQVTM, CDR2 ANQGSEA. V was clipped by 7 bases and J by 0 bases, with 26 bases between them. This CDR3 comprises 18 residues. The CDR3 loop is CSGSMGEPRQESTDTQYF. CDR3 bases: TGCAGCGGAAGTATGGGGGAACCGAGACAGGAAAGCACAGATACGCAGTATTTT.

The chain links TRBV29-1 to TRBJ1-2; 9 bases are shared with TRBD1. After removal of 6 bases from V and 5 bases from J, the junction contained 13 bases not matched to a gene. The CDR3 consists of 15 residues. In germline, CDR1 is SQVTM, CDR2 ANQGSEA. The CDR3 loop is CSVYTGTGSAYGYTF. The CDR3 DNA sequence: TGCAGCGTCTACACCGGGACAGGGTCGGCATATGGCTACACCTTC. Filled out from reference TRBV29-1 and TRBJ1-2, the complete variable domain reads SAVISQKPSRDICQRGTSLTIQCQVDSQVTMMFWYRQQPGQSLTLIATANQGSEATYESGFVIDKFPISRPNLTFSTLTVSNMSPEDSSIYLCSVYTGTGSAYGYTFGSGTRLTVV.

V is TRBV15 and J is TRBJ1-6; TRBD1 is a possible D gene (5 bases). Trimming shortened V by 1 base and J by 7 bases, and 11 bases separated the two germline ends. The CDR3 consists of 15 residues. Looked up from germline, CDR1 is LNHNV and CDR2 is YYDKDF (reference sequence). The CDR3: CATSRGQLSNSPLHF. CDR3 DNA sequence: TGTGCCACCAGCAGAGGACAGTTATCGAATTCACCCCTCCACTTT.

The sample holds a few counts of this clonotype. V is TRBV27 and J is TRBJ1-2; D call uncertain. The CDR3 has 13 residues. Germline loops: CDR1 MNHEY, CDR2 SMNVEV (reference sequence). V was trimmed by 3 bases and J by 2 bases, leaving 7 bases between them. The CDR3 loop is CASSLGGNYGYTF. The CDR3 region has the DNA TGTGCCAGCAGTTTGGGTGGGAACTATGGCTACACCTTC.

This clonotype appeared once. The chain combines TRBV18 with TRBJ1-2; 11 bases fit TRBD1. The CDR3 is 16 amino acids. Germline V CDR1 and CDR2: KGHSH, LQKENI. Trimming cost V 3 bases and J 1 base; bases outside gene matches: 4. The CDR3 is CASSPGTGGNNYGYTF. The CDR3 DNA follows: TGTGCCAGCTCACCTGGGACAGGGGGGAATAACTATGGCTACACCTTC.

The J gene is TRBJ1-2, the V gene TRBV18, with D perhaps TRBD1 (6 bases). V lost 3 bases, J lost 8 bases, and 13 bases lay in between. The V gene's germline CDR1 is KGHSH and CDR2 LQKENI. The CDR3 has 13 amino acids. CDR3 residues: CASSPRQADGYTF. The CDR3 DNA sequence: TGTGCCAGCTCACCCCGACAGGCGGACGGCTACACCTTC.

The chain couples TRBV9 to TRBJ2-1; TRBD2 aligns across 7 bases. The V gene's germline CDR1 is SGDLS and CDR2 YYNGEE. V lost 4 bases, J lost 6 bases, and 7 bases stayed unmatched. The CDR3 covers 14 residues. CDR3 sequence reads: CASSPGGSGNEQFF. The CDR3 bases are TGTGCCAGCAGCCCGGGGGGTAGCGGCAATGAGCAGTTCTTC.